This TCR beta chain was found in a study of metastatic and nonmetastatic thyroid tumors. Study-level background: Malignant thyroid and benign thyroid patients provided blood and tumor or nodule tissue whose repertoires were compared.

Authors' methods: For papillary thyroid cancer, a distant-metastasis classifier was constructed from CDR3 differences observed across clinicopathological groups. From the PCR reads, TCRdb re-called clones with MiXCR. These V and J calls are TCRdb output, not the study's own analysis. This table holds several thousand clones, about 30% found once. The count of this clone is one. What it binds is not known. Every patient underwent thyroid surgery untreated. Broader study findings: Malignant thyroid tumors reportedly exceeded benign nodules significantly in TCR beta diversity, with the difference appearing in blood and tumor.

The sample comprised adjacent normal tissue. The sequence was obtained from a male donor with papillary thyroid cancer or a benign thyroid nodule (not recorded which). Some clones in this sample may be carry-over from other donors' samples.

The CDR3 loop reads CASSFQGINSPLHF. CDR3 bases: TGTGCCAGCAGCTTCCAAGGGATAAATTCACCCCTCCACTTT. The J gene is TRBJ1-6, the V gene TRBV11-3; the D is unclear. CDR3 length equals 14 residues. Trimming took off 3 bases at V and 7 bases at J, with 10 bases between the two ends. From germline, CDR1 is SGHNT and CDR2 YENEEA. Drawing the rest from reference TRBV11-3 and TRBJ1-6, the complete variable domain is EAGVVQSPRYKIIEKKQPVAFWCNPISGHNTLYWYLQNLGQGPELLIRYENEEAVDDSQLPKDRFSAERLKGVDSTLKIQPAELGDSAVYLCASSFQGINSPLHFGNGTRLTVT.